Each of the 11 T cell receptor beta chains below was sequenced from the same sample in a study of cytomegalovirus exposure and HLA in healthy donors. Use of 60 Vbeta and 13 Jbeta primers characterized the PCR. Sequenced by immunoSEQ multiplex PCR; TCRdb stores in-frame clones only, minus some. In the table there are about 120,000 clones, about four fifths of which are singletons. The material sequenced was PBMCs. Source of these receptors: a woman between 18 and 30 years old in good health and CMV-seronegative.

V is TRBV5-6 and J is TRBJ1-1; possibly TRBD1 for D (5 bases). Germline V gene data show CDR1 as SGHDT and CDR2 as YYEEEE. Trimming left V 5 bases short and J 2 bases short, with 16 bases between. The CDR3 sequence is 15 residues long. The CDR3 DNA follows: TGTGCCAGCAGATCCCCGACAGCATCTAACACTGAAGCTTTCTTT. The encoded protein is CASRSPTASNTEAFF.

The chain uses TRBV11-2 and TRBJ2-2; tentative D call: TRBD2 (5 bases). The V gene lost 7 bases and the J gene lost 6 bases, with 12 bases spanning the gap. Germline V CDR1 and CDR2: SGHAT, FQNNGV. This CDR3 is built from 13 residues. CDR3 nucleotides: TGTGCCAGCAACCGCGGGCGGGCCGGGGAGCTGTTTTTT. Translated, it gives CASNRGRAGELFF.

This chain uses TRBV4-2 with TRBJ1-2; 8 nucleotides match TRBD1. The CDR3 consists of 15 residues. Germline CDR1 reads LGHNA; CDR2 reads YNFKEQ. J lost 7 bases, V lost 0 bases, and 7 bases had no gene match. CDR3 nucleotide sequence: TGTGCCAGCAGCCAAGATCGCCAGGGGGCATTTGGCTACACCTTC. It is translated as CASSQDRQGAFGYTF.

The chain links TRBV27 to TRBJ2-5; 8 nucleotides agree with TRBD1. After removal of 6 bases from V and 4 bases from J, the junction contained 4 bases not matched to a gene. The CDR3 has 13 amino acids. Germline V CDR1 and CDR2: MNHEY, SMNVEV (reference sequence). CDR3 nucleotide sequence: TGTGCCAGCAGACCGACAGGGGCAGAGACCCAGTACTTC. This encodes CASRPTGAETQYF.

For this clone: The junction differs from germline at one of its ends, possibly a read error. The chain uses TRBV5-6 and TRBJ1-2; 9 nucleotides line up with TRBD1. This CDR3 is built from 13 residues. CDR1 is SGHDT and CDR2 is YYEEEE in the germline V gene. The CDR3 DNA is TGTGCCAGCTGCTTGGGACAGGGCATTGGCTACACCTTC. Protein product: CASCLGQGIGYTF.

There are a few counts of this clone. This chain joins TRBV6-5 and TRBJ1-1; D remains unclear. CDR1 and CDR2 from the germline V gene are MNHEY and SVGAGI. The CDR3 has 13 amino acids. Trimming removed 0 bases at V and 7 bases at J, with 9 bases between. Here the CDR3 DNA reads TGTGCCAGCAGTTACTCGCAGTCATATGAAGCTTTCTTT. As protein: CASSYSQSYEAFF.

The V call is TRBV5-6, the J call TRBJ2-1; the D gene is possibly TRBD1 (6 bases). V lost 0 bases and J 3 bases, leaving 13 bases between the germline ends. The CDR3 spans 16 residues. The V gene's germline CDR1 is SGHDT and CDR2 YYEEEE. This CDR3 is CASSLERGRIYNEQFF. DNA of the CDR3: TGTGCCAGCAGCTTGGAAAGGGGGAGAATCTACAATGAGCAGTTCTTC.

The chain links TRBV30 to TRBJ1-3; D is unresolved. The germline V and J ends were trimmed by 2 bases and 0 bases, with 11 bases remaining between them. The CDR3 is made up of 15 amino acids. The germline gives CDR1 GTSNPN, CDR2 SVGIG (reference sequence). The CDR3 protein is CAWSTPGSSGNTIYF. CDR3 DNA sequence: TGTGCCTGGAGTACCCCAGGAAGCTCTGGAAACACCATATATTTT.

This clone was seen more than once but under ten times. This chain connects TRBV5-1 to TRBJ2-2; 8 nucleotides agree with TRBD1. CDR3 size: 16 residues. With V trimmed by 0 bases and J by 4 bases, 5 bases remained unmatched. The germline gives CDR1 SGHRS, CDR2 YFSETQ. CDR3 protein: CASSLAQGATTGELFF. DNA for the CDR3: TGCGCCAGCAGCTTGGCCCAGGGGGCGACCACCGGGGAGCTGTTTTTT.

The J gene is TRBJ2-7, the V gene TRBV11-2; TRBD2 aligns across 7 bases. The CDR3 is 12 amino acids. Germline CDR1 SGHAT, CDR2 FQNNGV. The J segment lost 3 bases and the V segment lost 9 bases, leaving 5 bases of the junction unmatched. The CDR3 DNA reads TGTGCCAGTAGGGGAGGGTACTACGAGCAGTACTTC. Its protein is CASRGGYYEQYF.

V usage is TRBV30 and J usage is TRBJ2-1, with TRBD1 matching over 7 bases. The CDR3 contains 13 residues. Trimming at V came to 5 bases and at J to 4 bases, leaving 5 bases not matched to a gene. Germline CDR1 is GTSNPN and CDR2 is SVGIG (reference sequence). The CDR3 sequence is CAWGTEIYNEQFF. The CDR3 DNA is TGTGCCTGGGGGACAGAAATTTACAATGAGCAGTTCTTC.